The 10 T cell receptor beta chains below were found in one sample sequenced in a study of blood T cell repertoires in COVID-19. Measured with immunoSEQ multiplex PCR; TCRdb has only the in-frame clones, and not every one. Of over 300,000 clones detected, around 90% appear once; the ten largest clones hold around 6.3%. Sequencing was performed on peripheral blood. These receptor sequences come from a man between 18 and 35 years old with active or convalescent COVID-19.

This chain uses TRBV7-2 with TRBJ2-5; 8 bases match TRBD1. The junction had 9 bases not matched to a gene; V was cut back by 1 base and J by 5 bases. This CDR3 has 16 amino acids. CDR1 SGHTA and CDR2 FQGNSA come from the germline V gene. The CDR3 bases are TGTGCCAGCAGCTTAGTGAGACAGGGGTGGGAGGAGACCCAGTACTTC. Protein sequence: CASSLVRQGWEETQYF.

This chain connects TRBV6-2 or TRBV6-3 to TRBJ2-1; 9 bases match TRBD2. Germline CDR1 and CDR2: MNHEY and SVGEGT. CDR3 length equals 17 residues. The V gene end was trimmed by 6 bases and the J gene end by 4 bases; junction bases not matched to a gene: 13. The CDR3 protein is CASSPTRGLALYNEQFF. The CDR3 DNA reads TGTGCCAGCAGCCCTACGCGAGGACTAGCGTTGTACAATGAGCAGTTCTTC.

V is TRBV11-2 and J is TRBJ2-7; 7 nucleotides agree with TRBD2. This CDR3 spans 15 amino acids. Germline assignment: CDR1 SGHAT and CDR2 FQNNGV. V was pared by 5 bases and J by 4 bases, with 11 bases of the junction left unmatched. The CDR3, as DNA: TGTGCCAGCAGCGAACTGGGCGGGAGTACTTACGAGCAGTACTTC. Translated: CASSELGGSTYEQYF.

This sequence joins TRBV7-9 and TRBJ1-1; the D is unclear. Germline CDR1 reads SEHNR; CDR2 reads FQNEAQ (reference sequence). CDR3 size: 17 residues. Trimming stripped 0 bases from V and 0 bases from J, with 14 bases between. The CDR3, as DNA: TGTGCCAGCAGCTTAGCCTTGAGTTGGGAGATGAACACTGAAGCTTTCTTT. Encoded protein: CASSLALSWEMNTEAFF.

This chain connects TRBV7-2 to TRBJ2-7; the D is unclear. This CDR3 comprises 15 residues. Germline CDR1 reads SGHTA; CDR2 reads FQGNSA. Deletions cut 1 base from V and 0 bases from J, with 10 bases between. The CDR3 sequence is CASSLGFRSSYEQYF. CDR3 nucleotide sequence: TGTGCCAGCAGCTTAGGTTTTCGGAGCTCCTACGAGCAGTACTTC.

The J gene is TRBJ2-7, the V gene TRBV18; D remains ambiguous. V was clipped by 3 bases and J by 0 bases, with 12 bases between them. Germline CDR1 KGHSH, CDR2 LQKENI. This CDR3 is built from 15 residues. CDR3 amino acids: CASSPVVKLSYEQYF. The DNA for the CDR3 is TGTGCCAGCTCACCTGTCGTTAAGCTCTCCTACGAGCAGTACTTC. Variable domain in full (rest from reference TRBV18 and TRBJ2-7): NAGVMQNPRHLVRRRGQEARLRCSPMKGHSHVYWYRQLPEEGLKFMVYLQKENIIDESGMPKERFSAEFPKEGPSILRIQQVVRGDSAAYFCASSPVVKLSYEQYFGPGTRLTVT.

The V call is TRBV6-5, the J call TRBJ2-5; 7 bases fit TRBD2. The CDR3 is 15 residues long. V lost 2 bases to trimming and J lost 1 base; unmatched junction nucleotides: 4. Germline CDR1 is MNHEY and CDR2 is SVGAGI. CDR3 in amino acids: CASSYLGLIQETQYF. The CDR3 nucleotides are TGTGCCAGCAGTTACCTGGGACTAATCCAAGAGACCCAGTACTTC.

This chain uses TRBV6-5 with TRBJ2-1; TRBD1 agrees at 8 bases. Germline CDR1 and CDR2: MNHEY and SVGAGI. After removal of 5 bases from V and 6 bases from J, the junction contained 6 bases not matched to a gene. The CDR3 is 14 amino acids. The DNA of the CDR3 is TGTGCCAGCAGTCGGGGACAGGAGGGCAATGAGCAGTTCTTC. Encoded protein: CASSRGQEGNEQFF.

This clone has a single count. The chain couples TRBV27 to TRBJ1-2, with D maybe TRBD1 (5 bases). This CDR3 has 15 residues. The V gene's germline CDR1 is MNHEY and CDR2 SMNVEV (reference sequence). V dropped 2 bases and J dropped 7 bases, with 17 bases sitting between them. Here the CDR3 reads CASSLTQGYTLGYTF. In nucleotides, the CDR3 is TGTGCCAGCAGTTTAACCCAGGGCTATACACTTGGCTACACCTTC.

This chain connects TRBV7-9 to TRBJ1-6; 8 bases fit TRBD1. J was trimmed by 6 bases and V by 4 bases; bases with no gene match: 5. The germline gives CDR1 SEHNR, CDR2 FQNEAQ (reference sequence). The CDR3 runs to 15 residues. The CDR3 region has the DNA TGTGCCAGCAGCTCGGACAGGGCGGGTAATTCACCCCTCCACTTT. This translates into CASSSDRAGNSPLHF.